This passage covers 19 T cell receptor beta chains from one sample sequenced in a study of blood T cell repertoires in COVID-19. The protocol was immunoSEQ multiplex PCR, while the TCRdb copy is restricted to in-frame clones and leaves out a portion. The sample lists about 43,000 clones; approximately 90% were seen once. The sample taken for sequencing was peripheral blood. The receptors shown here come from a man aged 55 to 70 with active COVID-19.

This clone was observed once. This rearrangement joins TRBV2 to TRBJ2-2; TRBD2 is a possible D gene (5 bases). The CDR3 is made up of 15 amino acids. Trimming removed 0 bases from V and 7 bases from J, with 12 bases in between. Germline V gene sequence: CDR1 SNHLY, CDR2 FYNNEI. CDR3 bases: TGTGCCAGCAGTGAAGCGACTAACCCGATCGGGGAGCTGTTTTTT. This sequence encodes CASSEATNPIGELFF.

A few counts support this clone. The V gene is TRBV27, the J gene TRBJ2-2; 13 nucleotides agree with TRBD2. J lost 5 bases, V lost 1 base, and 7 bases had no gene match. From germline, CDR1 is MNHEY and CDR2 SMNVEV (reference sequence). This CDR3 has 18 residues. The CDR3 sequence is CASSLLGLAGLATGELFF. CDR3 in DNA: TGTGCCAGCAGTTTATTGGGACTAGCGGGATTAGCGACCGGGGAGCTGTTTTTT.

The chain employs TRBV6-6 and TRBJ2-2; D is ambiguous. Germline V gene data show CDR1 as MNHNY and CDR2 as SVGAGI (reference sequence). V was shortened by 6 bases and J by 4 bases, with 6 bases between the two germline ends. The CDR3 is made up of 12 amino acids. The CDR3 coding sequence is TGTGCCAGCAGCCAAATCACCGGGGAGCTGTTTTTT. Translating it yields CASSQITGELFF.

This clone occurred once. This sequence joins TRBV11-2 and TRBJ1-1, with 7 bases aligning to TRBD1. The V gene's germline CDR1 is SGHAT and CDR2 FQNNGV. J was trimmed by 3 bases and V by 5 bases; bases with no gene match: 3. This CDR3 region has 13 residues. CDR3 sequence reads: CASSRDRYTEAFF. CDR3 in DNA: TGTGCCAGCAGCAGGGACAGATACACTGAAGCTTTCTTT.

The CDR3 DNA follows: TGTGCCAGCAGCCGCGGGAATAGCTACACCTTC. It is translated as CASSRGNSYTF. The V and J genes are TRBV3-1 (or the pseudogene TRBV3-2) and TRBJ1-2, with no clear D. Germline loops: CDR1 LGHDT, CDR2 YNNKEL (reference sequence). The CDR3 is 11 amino acids. Trimming took off 4 bases at V and 9 bases at J, with 9 bases between the two ends.

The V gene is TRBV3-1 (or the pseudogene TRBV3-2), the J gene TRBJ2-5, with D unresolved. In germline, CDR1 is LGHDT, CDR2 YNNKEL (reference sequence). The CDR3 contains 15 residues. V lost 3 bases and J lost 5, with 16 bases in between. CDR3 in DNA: TGTGCCAGCAGCCAGCCCTCGGTGTCGCGGGAGACCCAGTACTTC. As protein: CASSQPSVSRETQYF.

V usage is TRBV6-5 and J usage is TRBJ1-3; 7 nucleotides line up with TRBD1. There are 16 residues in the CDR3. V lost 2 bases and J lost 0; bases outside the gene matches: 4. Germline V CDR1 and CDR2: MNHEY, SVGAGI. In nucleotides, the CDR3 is TGTGCCAGCAGTTACGACGACAGGGCCTCTGGAAACACCATATATTTT. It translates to CASSYDDRASGNTIYF.

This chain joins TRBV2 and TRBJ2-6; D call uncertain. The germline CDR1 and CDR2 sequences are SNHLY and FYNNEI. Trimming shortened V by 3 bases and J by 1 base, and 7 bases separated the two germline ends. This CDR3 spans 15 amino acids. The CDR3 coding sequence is TGTGCCAGCAGTGACGGTGTTTCTGGGGCCAACGTCCTGACTTTC. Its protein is CASSDGVSGANVLTF.

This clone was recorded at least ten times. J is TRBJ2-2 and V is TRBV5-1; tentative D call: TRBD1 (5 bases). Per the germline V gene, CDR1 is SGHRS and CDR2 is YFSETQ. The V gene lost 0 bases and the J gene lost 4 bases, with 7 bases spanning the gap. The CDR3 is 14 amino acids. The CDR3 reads CASSLARGTGELFF. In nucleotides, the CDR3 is TGCGCCAGCAGCTTGGCAAGGGGCACCGGGGAGCTGTTTTTT.

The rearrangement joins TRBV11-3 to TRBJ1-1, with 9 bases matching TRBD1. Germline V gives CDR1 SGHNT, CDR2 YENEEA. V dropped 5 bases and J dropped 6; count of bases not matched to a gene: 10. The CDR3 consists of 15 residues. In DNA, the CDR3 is TGTGCCAGCAGCCCCCGGACAGGGGATTTGGCTGAAGCTTTCTTT. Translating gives CASSPRTGDLAEAFF. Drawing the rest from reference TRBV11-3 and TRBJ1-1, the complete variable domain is EAGVVQSPRYKIIEKKQPVAFWCNPISGHNTLYWYLQNLGQGPELLIRYENEEAVDDSQLPKDRFSAERLKGVDSTLKIQPAELGDSAVYLCASSPRTGDLAEAFFGQGTRLTVV.

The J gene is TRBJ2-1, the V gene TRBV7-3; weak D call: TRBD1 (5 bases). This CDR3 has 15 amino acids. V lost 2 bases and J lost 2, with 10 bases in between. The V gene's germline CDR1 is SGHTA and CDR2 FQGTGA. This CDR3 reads CASSLSWGAYNEQFF. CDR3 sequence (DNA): TGTGCCAGCAGCTTATCCTGGGGCGCCTACAATGAGCAGTTCTTC. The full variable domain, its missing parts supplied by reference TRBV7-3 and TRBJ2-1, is GAGVSQTPSNKVTEKGKYVELRCDPISGHTALYWYRQSLGQGPEFLIYFQGTGAADDSGLPNDRFFAVRPEGSVSTLKIQRTERGDSAVYLCASSLSWGAYNEQFFGPGTRLTVL.

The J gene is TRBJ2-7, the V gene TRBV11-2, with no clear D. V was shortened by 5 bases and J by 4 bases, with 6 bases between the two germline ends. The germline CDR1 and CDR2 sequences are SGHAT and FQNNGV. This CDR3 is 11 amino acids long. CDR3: CASSLQYEQYF. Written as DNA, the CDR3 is TGTGCCAGCAGCCTACAGTACGAGCAGTACTTC. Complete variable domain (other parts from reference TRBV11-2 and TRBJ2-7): EAGVAQSPRYKIIEKRQSVAFWCNPISGHATLYWYQQILGQGPKLLIQFQNNGVVDDSQLPKDRFSAERLKGVDSTLKIQPAKLEDSAVYLCASSLQYEQYFGPGTRLTVT.

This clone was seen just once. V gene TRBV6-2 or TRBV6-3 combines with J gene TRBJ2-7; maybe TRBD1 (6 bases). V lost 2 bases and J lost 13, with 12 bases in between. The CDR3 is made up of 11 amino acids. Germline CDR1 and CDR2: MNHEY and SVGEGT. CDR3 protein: CASSYGGPQYF. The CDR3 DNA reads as TGTGCCAGCAGTTACGGGGGCCCTCAATACTTC.

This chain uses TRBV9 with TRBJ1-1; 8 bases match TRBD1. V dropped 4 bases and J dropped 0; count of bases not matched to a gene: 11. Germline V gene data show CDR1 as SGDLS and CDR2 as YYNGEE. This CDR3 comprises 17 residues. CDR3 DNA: TGTGCCAGCAGCCCCCAGGGGGCAGGGGGCCTGAACACTGAAGCTTTCTTT. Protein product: CASSPQGAGGLNTEAFF.

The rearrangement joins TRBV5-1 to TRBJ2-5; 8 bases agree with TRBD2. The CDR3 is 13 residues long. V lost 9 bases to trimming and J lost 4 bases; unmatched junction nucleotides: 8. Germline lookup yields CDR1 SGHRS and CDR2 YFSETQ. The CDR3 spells CATPPGGGETQYF. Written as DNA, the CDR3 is TGCGCCACCCCCCCGGGGGGGGGAGAGACCCAGTACTTC.

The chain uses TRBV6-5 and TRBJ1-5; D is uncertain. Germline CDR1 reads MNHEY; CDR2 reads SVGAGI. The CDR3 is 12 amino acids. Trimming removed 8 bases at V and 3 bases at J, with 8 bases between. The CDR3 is CASGQVNQPQHF. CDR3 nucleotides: TGTGCCAGCGGCCAGGTCAATCAGCCCCAGCATTTT.

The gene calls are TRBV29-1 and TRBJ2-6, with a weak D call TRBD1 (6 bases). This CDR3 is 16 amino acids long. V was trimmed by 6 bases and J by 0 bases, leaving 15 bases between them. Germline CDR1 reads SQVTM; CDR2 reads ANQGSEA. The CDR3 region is CSVDGTGSSGANVLTF. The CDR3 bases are TGCAGCGTGGATGGAACAGGGAGCTCTGGGGCCAACGTCCTGACTTTC. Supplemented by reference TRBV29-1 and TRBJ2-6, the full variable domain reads SAVISQKPSRDICQRGTSLTIQCQVDSQVTMMFWYRQQPGQSLTLIATANQGSEATYESGFVIDKFPISRPNLTFSTLTVSNMSPEDSSIYLCSVDGTGSSGANVLTFGAGSRLTVL.

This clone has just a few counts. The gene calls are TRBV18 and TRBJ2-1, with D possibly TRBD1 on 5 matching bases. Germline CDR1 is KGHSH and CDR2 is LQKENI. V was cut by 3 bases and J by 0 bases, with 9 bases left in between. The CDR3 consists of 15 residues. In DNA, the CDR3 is TGTGCCAGCTCACCGACAGCTAGCTCCTACAATGAGCAGTTCTTC. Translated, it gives CASSPTASSYNEQFF.

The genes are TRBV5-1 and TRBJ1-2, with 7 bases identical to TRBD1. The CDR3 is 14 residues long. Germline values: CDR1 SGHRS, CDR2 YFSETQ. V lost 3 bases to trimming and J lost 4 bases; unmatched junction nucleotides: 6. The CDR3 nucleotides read TGCGCCAGCAGCTCCACAGGGGCCAGCTATGGCTACACCTTC. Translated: CASSSTGASYGYTF.